Presented here are 30 T cell receptor beta chains from one specimen sequenced in a study of human T cells and chemical hapten exposure. One entry per CDR3 protein, called by TCRdb with MiXCR from the RACE reads. The table shows 75,000 to 100,000 distinct CDR3 sequences, with roughly a tenth occurring only once. As to time point: patch test 1, 2 weeks after DPC sensitization. The treatment was: therapeutic diphenylcyclopropenone sensitization with weekly scalp DPC. The source material was whole blood, sampled in connection with sensitization to the hapten diphenylcyclopropenone (DPC). These receptors were collected from a man aged 40-50 years with alopecia areata. Some clones in this sample may be carry-over from other donors' samples.

The table lists this clonotype with a few counts. The V call is TRBV6-2 or TRBV6-3, the J call TRBJ1-5, with D uncertain. This CDR3 is built from 15 residues. V was pared by 5 bases and J by 0 bases, with 11 bases between. Looked up from germline, CDR1 is MNHEY and CDR2 is SVGEGT. CDR3 in amino acids: CASSPGLSSNQPQHF. In DNA form, the CDR3 reads TGTGCCAGCAGTCCAGGACTGAGTAGCAATCAGCCCCAGCATTTT.

This clonotype was recorded many times. The genes are TRBV29-1 and TRBJ2-3; the D gene is possibly TRBD2 (6 bases). Germline CDR1 is SQVTM and CDR2 is ANQGSEA. The CDR3 is 12 residues long. With 5 bases removed from V and 6 bases from J, the gap between germline ends came to 12 bases. The CDR3 region has the DNA TGCAGCGTTCGACTAGTTCCGGATACGCAGTATTTT. Translated: CSVRLVPDTQYF.

The rearrangement joins TRBV9 to TRBJ2-5, with D tentatively TRBD1 or TRBD2 (5 bases each). Germline V gene sequence: CDR1 SGDLS, CDR2 YYNGEE. The CDR3 contains 15 residues. The V end lost 1 base, the J end lost 1 base, and 11 bases lay between the germline ends. This CDR3 reads CASSVWDRIQETQYF. CDR3 in DNA: TGTGCCAGCAGCGTATGGGACCGGATCCAAGAGACCCAGTACTTC.

Many counts were recorded for this clonotype. J is TRBJ2-1 and V is TRBV29-1, with no clear D. From germline, CDR1 is SQVTM and CDR2 ANQGSEA. The V end was cut by 6 bases, the J end by 5 bases, with 14 bases between. The CDR3 sequence is 13 residues long. CDR3 bases: TGCAGCGTCGGGCCCGAACCCCACAATGAGCAGTTCTTC. It encodes CSVGPEPHNEQFF.

On this clonotype itself: The junction shows a germline mismatch at one end, possibly a read error. V is TRBV7-7 and J is TRBJ2-1, with 16 bases fitting TRBD2. This CDR3 comprises 16 residues. The V gene's germline CDR1 is SSHAT and CDR2 FNYEAQ (reference sequence). The CDR3 DNA reads TGTGCTAGCAGCCGGGGACTAGCGGGAGGGCCGGCTGAGCAGTTCTTC. Its protein is CASSRGLAGGPAEQFF. The full variable domain, completed using reference TRBV7-7 and TRBJ2-1, is GAGVSQSPRYKVTKRGQDVTLRCDPISSHATLYWYQQALGQGPEFLTYFNYEAQPDKSGLPSDRFSAERPEGSISTLTIQRTEQRDSAMYRCASSRGLAGGPAEQFFGPGTRLTVL.

This chain uses TRBV7-8 with TRBJ2-6; no clear D gene. CDR1 and CDR2 (germline): SGHVS, FQNEAQ. V dropped 0 bases and J dropped 0 bases, with 6 bases sitting between them. The CDR3 is 16 residues long. CDR3 amino acids: CASSLAGGSGANVLTF. The CDR3 bases are TGTGCCAGCAGCTTAGCGGGCGGCTCTGGGGCCAACGTCCTGACTTTC.

This chain joins TRBV21-1 and TRBJ2-7; the listed D gene, TRBD1, was not tested against the DNA. TRBV21-1 is an annotated pseudogene. The CDR3 totals 16 residues. As DNA, the CDR3 is TGTGCCAGCAGCACGGGGACGGGGATAAGCTCCTACGAGCAGTACTTC. This encodes CASSTGTGISSYEQYF.

In regard to this clonotype: A much larger clone differs from this one at a single base, so this may be a read error. V gene TRBV3-1 combines with J gene TRBJ1-1; a weak D match, TRBD1 (5 bases). The length of the CDR3 is 15 residues. Germline assignment: CDR1 LGHDT and CDR2 YNNKEL (reference sequence). The CDR3 is CAISQAGRGSTEAFF. The CDR3 region has the DNA TGTGCCATCAGCCAAGCTGGTAGGGGAAGCACTGAAGCTTTCTTT.

The J gene is TRBJ2-3, the V gene TRBV7-2; D gene uncertain. The CDR3 loop spans 16 amino acids. V lost 3 bases, J lost 8 bases, and 21 bases lay in between. Germline lookup yields CDR1 SGHTA and CDR2 FQGNSA. CDR3 protein: CASSLLFRLIPATQYF. CDR3 sequence (DNA): TGTGCCAGCAGCTTGCTGTTCCGCCTGATCCCAGCTACGCAGTATTTT.

This clonotype has more than one count but fewer than ten. The chain carries TRBV12-3 or TRBV12-4 and TRBJ2-7, with TRBD1 as a possible D gene (6 bases). V lost 1 base, J lost 7 bases, and 14 bases lay in between. This CDR3 is built from 14 residues. This CDR3 is CASSLGGPLGEQYF. The CDR3 nucleotides are TGTGCCAGCAGTTTAGGGGGGCCTCTTGGGGAGCAGTACTTC.

This clonotype was observed a few times. V is TRBV18 and J is TRBJ2-7; 12 bases fit TRBD2. J was trimmed by 5 bases and V by 3 bases; bases with no gene match: 8. The germline CDR1 and CDR2 sequences are KGHSH and LQKENI. The CDR3 loop spans 16 amino acids. CDR3 sequence (DNA): TGTGCCAGCTCACCCCTAGCGGGAGGGCGGTCAGACGAGCAGTACTTC. This gives the protein CASSPLAGGRSDEQYF.

The V gene is TRBV18, the J gene TRBJ1-6, with unresolved D. Germline V gene data show CDR1 as KGHSH and CDR2 as LQKENI. V lost 3 bases, J lost 7 bases, and 10 bases lay in between. CDR3 length equals 14 residues. The CDR3 DNA follows: TGTGCCAGCTCACCGACGGATTCGAATTCACCCCTCCACTTT. The encoded protein is CASSPTDSNSPLHF.

This clonotype has a single count. The CDR3 DNA follows: TGTGCCAGCAGCTTAGTTCAGGGAGGGGGTGAAGCTTTCTTT. This sequence encodes CASSLVQGGGEAFF. The chain joins TRBV7-2 to TRBJ1-1; tentatively, D is TRBD1 (6 bases). The germline V gene has CDR1 SGHTA and CDR2 FQGNSA. Trimming took 1 base from V and 7 from J, leaving 13 bases between them. The CDR3 loop spans 14 amino acids. Using reference TRBV7-2 and TRBJ1-1 for the parts outside the CDR3, the full variable domain is GAGVSQSPSNKVTEKGKDVELRCDPISGHTALYWYRQSLGQGLEFLIYFQGNSAPDKSGLPSDRFSAERTGGSVSTLTIQRTQQEDSAVYLCASSLVQGGGEAFFGQGTRLTVV.

Ten or more counts support this clonotype. The J gene is TRBJ1-4, the V gene TRBV10-3; D may be TRBD1 (5 bases). CDR1 and CDR2 (germline): ENHRY, SYGVKD. With 9 bases removed from V and 6 bases from J, the gap between germline ends came to 14 bases. The CDR3 totals 13 residues. The CDR3 is CAMRSRGDEKLFF. Here the CDR3 DNA reads TGTGCCATGAGGAGCCGGGGGGATGAAAAACTGTTTTTT.

In this sample, this clonotype turned up many times. The genes are TRBV10-3 and TRBJ2-3; possible D gene TRBD2, 6 bases. CDR1 ENHRY and CDR2 SYGVKD come from the germline V gene. Trimming took off 2 bases at V and 5 bases at J, with 11 bases between the two ends. This CDR3 has 14 amino acids. The CDR3 DNA sequence: TGTGCCATCAGTGAGCCGGGAGCCAAAGATACGCAGTATTTT. As protein: CAISEPGAKDTQYF.

This clonotype has only a few counts. V usage is TRBV20-1 and J usage is TRBJ2-7; D is unresolved. The CDR3 runs 11 residues. The V end lost 0 bases, the J end lost 1 base, and 1 base lay between the germline ends. CDR1 and CDR2 (germline): DFQATT, SNEGSKA (reference sequence). CDR3 sequence: CSARDSYEQYF. The CDR3 bases are TGCAGTGCTAGAGATTCCTACGAGCAGTACTTC.

The chain joins TRBV7-9 to TRBJ2-1, with D uncertain. Germline V lookup: CDR1 SEHNR, CDR2 FQNEAQ (reference sequence). Trimming took 3 bases from V and 8 from J, leaving 5 bases between them. This CDR3 has 11 amino acids. The CDR3 reads CASSFFDEQFF. DNA of the CDR3: TGTGCCAGCAGCTTTTTCGATGAGCAGTTCTTC.

Only a few counts were recorded for this clonotype. The chain links TRBV18 to TRBJ2-5; 8 bases align to TRBD2. Germline V gives CDR1 KGHSH, CDR2 LQKENI. This CDR3 has 15 residues. Trimming took 4 bases from V and 1 from J; bases not matched to a gene: 5. The CDR3 here is CASSQLAESQETQYF. The CDR3 region has the DNA TGTGCCAGCTCACAACTAGCGGAGAGCCAAGAGACCCAGTACTTC.

At least ten counts were recorded for this clonotype. This chain connects TRBV4-3 to TRBJ2-7; TRBD2 matches at 12 bases. The V gene's germline CDR1 is LGHNA and CDR2 YSLEER. This CDR3 is 15 amino acids long. Trimming cost V 4 bases and J 2 bases; bases outside gene matches: 3. CDR3 residues: CASSLRLAGAYEQYF. The CDR3 bases are TGCGCCAGCAGCCTCCGACTAGCGGGAGCCTACGAGCAGTACTTC.

The chain has TRBV6-4 and TRBJ2-3, with D tentatively TRBD2 (5 bases). Germline lookup yields CDR1 MRHNA and CDR2 SNTAGT. The V end was cut by 1 base, the J end by 2 bases, with 13 bases between. The CDR3 length is 16 residues. The CDR3 region is CASSDLSSSHTDTQYF. The CDR3 bases are TGTGCCAGCAGTGACTTGTCTAGCAGCCACACAGATACGCAGTATTTT.

Worth noting for this clonotype: This likely comes from a read error, as the CDR3 has no conserved phenylalanine or tryptophan at its end. The chain carries TRBV19 and TRBJ2-7, with TRBD2 matching over 11 bases. J was trimmed by 0 bases and V by 3 bases; bases with no gene match: 4. Germline-derived CDR1 and CDR2 are LNHDA and SQIVND (reference sequence). The CDR3 consists of 16 residues. CDR3 sequence: CASSIGTSGSSYEQYI. The CDR3, as DNA: TGTGCCAGTAGTATCGGGACTAGCGGAAGCTCCTACGAGCAGTACATC.

The chain couples TRBV5-1 to TRBJ2-1; TRBD1 might be the D (5 bases). V lost 0 bases, J lost 4 bases, and 14 bases lay in between. The germline gives CDR1 SGHRS, CDR2 YFSETQ. The CDR3 length is 16 residues. CDR3 region: CASSLAQAGIYNEQFF. In DNA, the CDR3 is TGCGCCAGCAGCTTGGCGCAGGCAGGGATATACAATGAGCAGTTCTTC.

This clonotype showed up many times. The rearrangement links TRBV29-1 to TRBJ2-1, with TRBD2 matching over 8 bases. The CDR3 totals 13 residues. CDR1 and CDR2 (germline): SQVTM, ANQGSEA. V was clipped by 7 bases and J by 7 bases; unmatched bases: 9. The DNA of the CDR3 is TGCAGCGGAGAAGCGGGAGATTGGAATGAGCAGTTCTTC. Translation gives CSGEAGDWNEQFF.

This clonotype has a count of ten or more. One end of the junction does not line up with germline, which may come from a read error. This chain links TRBV4-1 with TRBJ1-4; possibly TRBD1 for D (6 bases). Germline V lookup: CDR1 MGHRA, CDR2 YSYEKL. The CDR3 sequence is 14 residues long. CDR3 loop: CASSLGTTNEKLFF. In nucleotides, the CDR3 is TGCGCCAGCAGCCTCGGGACAACAAATGAAAAACTGTTTTTT.

This clonotype was observed many times. V gene TRBV6-6 combines with J gene TRBJ2-2, with TRBD2 as a possible D gene (6 bases). The ends were cut back, 6 bases at V and 1 base at J, with 9 bases in the middle. CDR3 length: 14 amino acids. The germline gives CDR1 MNHNY, CDR2 SVGAGI (reference sequence). This chain's CDR3 is CASRLSGNTGELFF. The CDR3 DNA reads TGTGCCAGCAGACTTAGCGGGAACACCGGGGAGCTGTTTTTT.

This clonotype was seen only a few times. The chain couples TRBV28 to TRBJ1-2; D not resolved. Trimming shortened V by 2 bases and J by 5 bases, and 12 bases separated the two germline ends. This CDR3 region has 14 residues. Germline V gene lookup returns CDR1 MDHEN and CDR2 SYDVKM. CDR3 loop: CASSLVGSLYGYTF. CDR3 DNA sequence: TGTGCCAGCAGTTTAGTCGGCAGCTTATATGGCTACACCTTC.

This clonotype was observed at least ten times. This chain connects TRBV27 to TRBJ1-4; D is unresolved. V gave up 4 bases and J gave up 3 bases, with 9 bases separating them. The CDR3 spans 14 residues. Germline CDR1 reads MNHEY; CDR2 reads SMNVEV (reference sequence). DNA of the CDR3: TGTGCCAGCAGTTCCTGGACCTCTAATGAAAAACTGTTTTTT. Protein: CASSSWTSNEKLFF.

In this sample, this clonotype turned up many times. The chain recombines TRBV7-6 with TRBJ2-3; D not certain. The CDR3 is made up of 15 amino acids. Trimming stripped 2 bases from V and 6 bases from J, with 15 bases between. The germline gives CDR1 SGHVS, CDR2 FNYEAQ. CDR3 loop: CASSLQPMSRDTQYF. The CDR3 nucleotides read TGTGCCAGCAGCTTACAGCCGATGTCCCGGGATACGCAGTATTTT.

This clonotype came up a few times. The chain carries TRBV7-2 and TRBJ1-1; 12 nucleotides line up with TRBD1. This CDR3 comprises 17 residues. The V segment lost 2 bases and the J segment 6 bases; nucleotides outside the gene matches: 10. CDR1 and CDR2 from the germline V gene are SGHTA and FQGNSA. CDR3 in amino acids: CASSLYILGDRGPEAFF. As DNA, the CDR3 is TGTGCCAGCAGCTTATATATTCTAGGGGACAGGGGGCCTGAAGCTTTCTTT. Based on the CDR3 plus reference TRBV7-2 and TRBJ1-1, the full variable domain is GAGVSQSPSNKVTEKGKDVELRCDPISGHTALYWYRQSLGQGLEFLIYFQGNSAPDKSGLPSDRFSAERTGGSVSTLTIQRTQQEDSAVYLCASSLYILGDRGPEAFFGQGTRLTVV.

A few counts support this clonotype. The gene calls are TRBV12-3 or TRBV12-4 and TRBJ1-1; a weak D match, TRBD1 (5 bases). This CDR3 is 15 amino acids long. Trimming took 2 bases from V and 5 from J, leaving 15 bases between them. The CDR3 nucleotides are TGTGCCAGCAGTTTAAGGCCCGGGGGGGGGACTGAAGCTTTCTTT. Protein product: CASSLRPGGGTEAFF.